This is a list of T cell receptor beta chains from one sample in a study of human T cells and chemical hapten exposure. TCRdb reprocessed the RACE reads with MiXCR, giving one entry per CDR3 protein. In the table there are approximately 400,000 distinct CDR3 sequences, about 5.1% of which are singletons. The sample here was whole blood, taken in connection with sensitization to the hapten diphenylcyclopropenone (DPC). The source of these receptors is a woman aged 50 to 60 with alopecia areata. Some clones in this sample may be carry-over from other donors' samples. Both conserved end residues are part of each CDR3. The order of the fields is V gene, D gene, clone size, J gene, CDR3 protein, CDR3 DNA. D genes are given only for firm matches. Rows may omit the clone size; those that give it use once, few, many or a size class.

TRBV6-2/TRBV6-3	.	many	TRBJ1-1	CASSSPTGPKTEAFF	TGTGCCAGCAGCTCCCCGACAGGTCCGAAGACTGAAGCTTTCTTT
TRBV25-1	.	many	TRBJ1-6	CASSPRVGGGGWSPLHF	TGTGCCAGCAGCCCGCGGGTTGGAGGGGGAGGTTGGTCACCCCTCCACTTT
TRBV20-1	TRBD2	many	TRBJ2-2	CSASTSGRAHGELFF	TGCAGTGCTTCGACTAGCGGGAGGGCACACGGGGAGCTGTTTTTT
TRBV2	.	few	TRBJ1-1	CASKPGANTEAFF	TGTGCCAGCAAACCGGGAGCGAACACTGAAGCTTTCTTT
TRBV20-1	TRBD2	.	TRBJ2-1	CSAPDGRDYNEQFF	TGCAGTGCTCCGGACGGGAGGGATTACAATGAGCAGTTCTTC
TRBV5-1	TRBD1	many	TRBJ1-2	CASSLGDRGYGYTF	TGCGCCAGCAGCTTGGGGGACAGGGGCTATGGCTACACCTTC
TRBV13	TRBD1	many	TRBJ1-5	CASSLGTGLNQPQHF	TGTGCCAGCAGCCTGGGGACAGGACTCAATCAGCCCCAGCATTTT
TRBV29-1	.	.	TRBJ1-3	CSVESGTGNTIYF	TGCAGCGTTGAGTCAGGGACTGGAAACACCATATATTTT
TRBV7-9	TRBD1	few	TRBJ1-2	CASGRGGDGYTF	TGTGCCAGTGGACGAGGGGGCGATGGCTACACCTTC
TRBV5-4	TRBD2	many	TRBJ2-1	CASSLTTSGLYNEQFF	TGTGCCAGCAGCTTGACGACTAGCGGGCTTTACAATGAGCAGTTCTTC
TRBV4-3	.	many	TRBJ1-6	CASSQDEAGYNSPLHF	TGCGCCAGCAGCCAAGATGAGGCGGGTTATAATTCACCCCTCCACTTT
TRBV27	.	many	TRBJ2-3	CASSPTGADSTDTQYF	TGTGCCAGCAGTCCCACTGGAGCAGACAGCACAGATACGCAGTATTTT
TRBV28	.	few	TRBJ1-3	CASSLYPFLSGNTIYF	TGTGCCAGCAGTTTATATCCGTTCCTCTCTGGAAACACCATATATTTT
TRBV5-1	.	many	TRBJ1-1	CASSPDQAKAFF	TGCGCCAGCAGCCCGGACCAAGCCAAAGCTTTCTTT
TRBV3-1	TRBD2	many	TRBJ2-1	CASSPSGREQFF	TGTGCCAGCAGCCCTAGCGGGAGGGAGCAGTTCTTC
TRBV7-2	.	many	TRBJ1-1	CASSLGGGMNTEAFF	TGTGCCAGCAGCTTAGGCGGGGGCATGAACACTGAAGCTTTCTTT
TRBV10-3	.	.	TRBJ2-7	CAISGAASSYEQYF	TGTGCCATCAGTGGAGCAGCTAGCTCCTACGAGCAGTACTTC
TRBV9	.	.	TRBJ2-7	CASSVADDLNEQYF	TGTGCCAGCAGCGTAGCGGATGACCTGAACGAGCAGTACTTC
TRBV7-2	TRBD2	many	TRBJ2-1	CASSLEASGSEQFF	TGTGCCAGCAGCTTAGAGGCTAGCGGGAGTGAGCAGTTCTTC
TRBV6-2/TRBV6-3	.	many	TRBJ2-2	CASSYSRQATYTGELFF	TGTGCCAGCAGTTACTCGAGACAGGCTACCTACACCGGGGAGCTGTTTTTT
TRBV4-3	TRBD2	many	TRBJ2-1	CASSQGMLAGPNEQFF	TGCGCCAGCAGCCAAGGGATGCTAGCGGGGCCCAATGAGCAGTTCTTC
TRBV6-5	TRBD2	.	TRBJ2-2	CASRNTPGLAFTGELFF	TGTGCCAGCAGGAACACCCCGGGACTAGCTTTCACCGGGGAGCTGTTTTTT
TRBV5-1	TRBD2	few	TRBJ2-7	CASRRGTSGTYEQYF	TGCGCCAGCAGGAGAGGGACTAGCGGAACCTACGAGCAGTACTTC
TRBV7-2	.	many	TRBJ2-7	CASSLQAIYEQYF	TGTGCCAGCAGCCTACAAGCGATCTACGAGCAGTACTTC
TRBV29-1	TRBD1	few	TRBJ1-1	CSVLGGAGARNTEAFF	TGCAGCGTTCTAGGGGGCGCAGGGGCCCGAAACACTGAAGCTTTCTTT
TRBV6-1	.	many	TRBJ2-3	CASSGPSMGPVPTDTQYF	TGTGCCAGCAGTGGGCCCTCAATGGGACCAGTTCCCACAGATACGCAGTATTTT
TRBV3-1	.	many	TRBJ2-3	CASSQWTGSISTDTQYF	TGTGCCAGCAGCCAGTGGACGGGGTCCATTAGCACAGATACGCAGTATTTT
TRBV21-1	.	many	TRBJ2-5	CASSKPGQINQETQYF	TGTGCCAGCAGCAAGCCGGGACAGATAAACCAAGAGACCCAGTACTTC
TRBV6-1	TRBD1	few	TRBJ2-7	CASSESRTGGYEQYF	TGTGCCAGCAGTGAATCCCGGACAGGGGGGTACGAGCAGTACTTC
TRBV4-3	TRBD1	many	TRBJ2-2	CASSLRQGSDTGELFF	TGCGCCAGCAGCCTCCGACAGGGGAGCGACACCGGGGAGCTGTTTTTT
TRBV2	.	many	TRBJ1-5	CASSEARYSNQPQHF	TGTGCCAGCAGTGAAGCCCGATATAGCAATCAGCCCCAGCATTTT
TRBV5-1	TRBD2	many	TRBJ2-1	CASSFTGTSDNEQFF	TGCGCCAGCAGCTTTACGGGGACTAGCGACAATGAGCAGTTCTTC
TRBV9	.	.	TRBJ1-4	CASSPGQGHEKLFF	TGTGCCAGCAGCCCCGGGCAGGGGCATGAAAAACTGTTTTTT
TRBV25-1	.	.	TRBJ2-1	CASRRTVYNEQFF	TGTGCCAGCAGACGGACAGTATACAATGAGCAGTTCTTC
TRBV12-3/TRBV12-4	.	many	TRBJ2-1	CASSYQVGEGGF	TGTGCCAGCAGTTACCAAGTGGGGGAAGGGGGGTTC
TRBV6-6	TRBD1	many	TRBJ2-5	CASSFGTGQETQYF	TGTGCCAGCAGTTTTGGGACAGGCCAAGAGACCCAGTACTTC
TRBV5-6	.	few	TRBJ2-7	CASSGGQQLYEQYF	TGTGCCAGCAGCGGCGGACAGCAACTTTACGAGCAGTACTTC
TRBV14	.	many	TRBJ2-1	CASSFRERYEQFF	TGTGCCAGCAGCTTTCGGGAGAGGTATGAGCAGTTCTTC
TRBV7-9	TRBD1	few	TRBJ1-1	CASSPVTGTTEAFF	TGTGCCAGCAGCCCCGTGACAGGGACCACTGAAGCTTTCTTT
TRBV6-2/TRBV6-3	.	many	TRBJ1-5	CASSYSFFSDQPQHF	TGTGCCAGCAGTTACTCGTTCTTCTCGGATCAGCCCCAGCATTTT
TRBV29-1	.	many	TRBJ2-7	CSVQDTTYEQYF	TGCAGCGTTCAGGACACGACCTACGAGCAGTACTTC
TRBV4-3	TRBD2	many	TRBJ2-3	CASSQDRVAGRGTDTQYF	TGCGCCAGCAGCCAAGATCGAGTAGCGGGAAGGGGCACAGATACGCAGTATTTT
TRBV7-2	.	few	TRBJ1-2	CASSLAPRGNYGYTF	TGTGCCAGCAGCTTAGCGCCTAGGGGAAACTATGGCTACACCTTC
TRBV11-2	.	.	TRBJ1-1	CASSLEPSTEAFF	TGTGCCAGCAGCTTAGAGCCAAGCACTGAAGCTTTCTTT
TRBV29-1	.	.	TRBJ2-3	CSVEDPPDSISTDTQYF	TGCAGCGTTGAAGATCCCCCGGACAGTATTAGCACAGATACGCAGTATTTT
TRBV5-1	TRBD1	.	TRBJ1-5	CASSLGTGSFRPQHF	TGCGCCAGCAGCCTGGGGACAGGGTCCTTCCGGCCCCAGCATTTT
TRBV6-2/TRBV6-3	.	.	TRBJ1-1	CASITPGRANTEAFF	TGTGCCAGCATCACCCCAGGGAGGGCGAACACTGAAGCTTTCTTT
TRBV27	TRBD1	many	TRBJ1-6	CASSSQGNSPLHF	TGTGCCAGCAGTTCACAGGGGAATTCACCCCTCCACTTT
TRBV5-1	.	many	TRBJ1-2	CASSLSGQSANYGYTF	TGCGCCAGCAGCTTATCAGGACAGTCTGCTAACTATGGCTACACCTTC
TRBV20-1	.	few	TRBJ1-6	CSASSGTGGSSPLHF	TGCAGTGCTTCTTCTGGGACGGGGGGAAGTTCACCCCTCCACTTT
TRBV28	.	many	TRBJ2-4	CASSSGRSDIQYF	TGTGCCAGCAGTTCCGGCAGGTCGGACATTCAGTACTTC
TRBV7-9	.	many	TRBJ1-1	CASSLEWTANTEAFF	TGTGCCAGCAGCTTAGAGTGGACAGCGAACACTGAAGCTTTCTTT
TRBV14	.	.	TRBJ1-1	CASSQWGRLAEAFF	TGTGCCAGCAGCCAATGGGGGAGGTTGGCTGAAGCTTTCTTT
TRBV4-2	TRBD2	.	TRBJ2-5	CASSPRLAGGQETQYF	TGTGCCAGCAGCCCCCGACTAGCGGGGGGCCAAGAGACCCAGTACTTC
TRBV12-3/TRBV12-4	.	few	TRBJ1-1	CASSLQDWGTEAFF	TGTGCCAGCAGTTTACAGGATTGGGGCACTGAAGCTTTCTTT
TRBV6-2/TRBV6-3	.	many	TRBJ2-3	CASSYFQASDAQYF	TGTGCCAGCAGTTACTTCCAGGCTAGCGATGCGCAGTATTTT
TRBV29-1	TRBD1	many	TRBJ1-5	CSVGQGVYQPQHF	TGCAGCGTTGGACAGGGGGTCTATCAGCCCCAGCATTTT